This TCR beta chain was obtained from a study of blood T cell repertoires in COVID-19. Study at large: The United States, Italy and Spain were the sources of the acute and convalescent COVID-19 samples. T cells, B-cell-depleted T cells, or PBMCs provided the cDNA or gDNA that served as material.

Per the authors' pipeline: The authors estimated nucleated cell counts from reference gene primer amplification. Data came from immunoSEQ multiplex PCR; TCRdb stores just in-frame clones and leaves some out. Clone size and V and J calls were adopted from that table, with D and trimming inferred from the DNA. The table lists approximately 260,000 clones, 82% of them singletons, with roughly 4.9% in the top ten. Germline V gene sequence: CDR1 SGHTA, CDR2 FQGNSA. Trimming at V came to 4 bases and at J to 7 bases, leaving 1 base not matched to a gene. This CDR3 contains 12 residues. The material sequenced was peripheral blood. V gene TRBV7-2 combines with J gene TRBJ1-2; 9 bases fit TRBD1. The source of this sequence is a woman of 80 years or more with active or convalescent COVID-19. DNA of the CDR3: TGTGCCAGCAGCTGGACAGGGGTTGGCTACACCTTC. Encoded protein: CASSWTGVGYTF.